The T cell receptor beta chain under discussion was sequenced for a study of shared clonotypes between healthy human individuals. This CDR3 has 13 residues. Germline V gives CDR1 GTSNPN, CDR2 SVGIG (reference sequence). Unmatched junction bases numbered 4, after V lost 3 bases and J lost 7 bases. The protocol was immunoSEQ multiplex PCR, while the TCRdb copy is restricted to in-frame clones and leaves out a portion. The sample has some 1 million clones, about three quarters seen once. The receptor was isolated from a man between 18 and 29 years old in good health. J is TRBJ2-5 and V is TRBV30; 11 bases are shared with TRBD1. What was sequenced was memory CD4+ T cells sorted from blood. The subset is: CD45RA-negative fraction. CDR3 in amino acids: CAWRGQGAGTQYF. DNA for the CDR3: TGTGCCTGGAGAGGACAGGGGGCAGGGACCCAGTACTTC.